The source of this T cell receptor beta chain is a study of blood T cell repertoires in COVID-19. Profiled with immunoSEQ multiplex PCR; TCRdb holds only in-frame clones, not every one. The table shows 300,000 to 450,000 clones, with approximately 87% occurring only once. From germline, CDR1 is SGHRS and CDR2 YFSETQ. CDR3 size: 19 residues. The junction had 15 bases not matched to a gene; V was cut back by 1 base and J by 8 bases. The genes are TRBV5-1 and TRBJ2-1; 13 bases match TRBD2. The source of this sequence is a middle-aged man in a cohort exposed to, infected with or recovered from COVID-19 (not recorded which). The sample consisted of PBMCs or T cells enriched from blood (not recorded which). The CDR3 loop reads CASSLTGRTGTSGTDEQFF. CDR3 coding DNA: TGCGCCAGCAGCTTGACGGGACGGACCGGGACTAGCGGGACGGATGAGCAGTTCTTC. The full variable domain, completed using reference TRBV5-1 and TRBJ2-1, is KAGVTQTPRYLIKTRGQQVTLSCSPISGHRSVSWYQQTPGQGLQFLFEYFSETQRNKGNFPGRFSGRQFSNSRSEMNVSTLELGDSALYLCASSLTGRTGTSGTDEQFFGPGTRLTVL.